A selection of T cell receptor beta chains follows, all from one sample in a study of cytomegalovirus exposure and HLA in healthy donors. The data were produced by immunoSEQ multiplex PCR, yet TCRdb's version contains in-frame clones alone and is incomplete. The table has 200,000 or so clones, approximately 88% seen once. The sample was PBMCs. The receptor source for this set is a man aged 18 to 30 in good health and CMV-seropositive. The CDR3 runs from the conserved cysteine through the conserved F or W. Each record gives: V gene, D gene, clone size, CDR3 length, J gene, CDR3 DNA, CDR3 protein. D genes are given only for firm matches. Only some rows state a clone size, as once, few, many or a class for expanded clones.

>TRBV19|TRBD1|once|15|TRBJ1-5
TGTGCCAGTAGTTCCCAGACAGGGGGCGGTCAGCCCCAGCATTTT
CASSSQTGGGQPQHF
>TRBV5-1|NA|NA|14|TRBJ2-1
TGCGCCAGCAGCCCTTTGGAGGAGGACAATGAGCAGTTCTTC
CASSPLEEDNEQFF
>TRBV7-2|NA|NA|13|TRBJ1-3
TGTGCCAGCAGCCTTAGCCGTCCGGACACCATATATTTT
CASSLSRPDTIYF
>TRBV28|TRBD1|NA|16|TRBJ2-1
TGTGCCAGCAGTATAGCCGGGACAGGGGGGCTCAATGAGCAGTTCTTC
CASSIAGTGGLNEQFF
>TRBV28|TRBD1|NA|15|TRBJ1-4
TGTGCCAGCAGCCGGAGAAGGGGGCTAAGTGAAAAACTGTTTTTT
CASSRRRGLSEKLFF
>TRBV9|TRBD2|NA|14|TRBJ2-3
TGTGCCAGCAGCGTAGCTACGGGGGGAGATACGCAGTATTTT
CASSVATGGDTQYF
>TRBV19|NA|NA|16|TRBJ2-2
TGTGCCAGTAGTGGTGGACTCCTTATCCTCACCGGGGAGCTGTTTTTT
CASSGGLLILTGELFF
>TRBV12-5|NA|NA|16|TRBJ2-3
TGTGCTAGTGGCACTACGGTCAGCGGTAGCACAGATACGCAGTATTTT
CASGTTVSGSTDTQYF
>TRBV7-2|NA|NA|14|TRBJ2-7
TGTGCCAGCAGCTTAGAGACATCACTTTACGAGCAGTACTTC
CASSLETSLYEQYF
>TRBV21-1|NA|once|17|TRBJ1-5
TGTGCCAGCAGCAAAGCGATTAGGGACAGGGGGCTTCAGCCCCAGCATTTT
CASSKAIRDRGLQPQHF